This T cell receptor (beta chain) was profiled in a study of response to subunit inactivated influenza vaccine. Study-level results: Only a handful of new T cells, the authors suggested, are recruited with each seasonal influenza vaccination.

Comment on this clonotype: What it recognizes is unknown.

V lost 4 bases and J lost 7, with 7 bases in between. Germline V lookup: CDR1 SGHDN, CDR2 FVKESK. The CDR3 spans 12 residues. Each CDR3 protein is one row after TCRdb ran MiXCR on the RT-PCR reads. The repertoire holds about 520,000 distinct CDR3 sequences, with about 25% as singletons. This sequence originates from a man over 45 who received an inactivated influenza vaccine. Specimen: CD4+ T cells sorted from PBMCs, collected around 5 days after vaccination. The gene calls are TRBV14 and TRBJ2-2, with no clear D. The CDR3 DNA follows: TGTGCCAGCAGCCGAGTGGTCGGGGAGCTGTTTTTT. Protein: CASSRVVGELFF.